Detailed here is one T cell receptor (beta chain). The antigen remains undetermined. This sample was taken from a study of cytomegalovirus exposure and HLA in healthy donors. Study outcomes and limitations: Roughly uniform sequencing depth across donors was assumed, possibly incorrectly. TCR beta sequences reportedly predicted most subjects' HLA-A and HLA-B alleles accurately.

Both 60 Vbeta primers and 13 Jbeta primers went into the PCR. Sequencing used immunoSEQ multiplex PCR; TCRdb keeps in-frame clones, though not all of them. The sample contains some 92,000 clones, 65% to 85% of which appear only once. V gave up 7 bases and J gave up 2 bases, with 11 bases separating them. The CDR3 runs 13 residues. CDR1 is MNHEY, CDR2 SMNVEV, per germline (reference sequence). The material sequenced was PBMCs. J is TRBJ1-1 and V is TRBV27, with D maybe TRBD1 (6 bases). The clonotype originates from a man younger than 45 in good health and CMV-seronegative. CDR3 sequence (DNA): TGTGCCAGCAAATTCAGGGGAAACACTGAAGCTTTCTTT. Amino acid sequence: CASKFRGNTEAFF.